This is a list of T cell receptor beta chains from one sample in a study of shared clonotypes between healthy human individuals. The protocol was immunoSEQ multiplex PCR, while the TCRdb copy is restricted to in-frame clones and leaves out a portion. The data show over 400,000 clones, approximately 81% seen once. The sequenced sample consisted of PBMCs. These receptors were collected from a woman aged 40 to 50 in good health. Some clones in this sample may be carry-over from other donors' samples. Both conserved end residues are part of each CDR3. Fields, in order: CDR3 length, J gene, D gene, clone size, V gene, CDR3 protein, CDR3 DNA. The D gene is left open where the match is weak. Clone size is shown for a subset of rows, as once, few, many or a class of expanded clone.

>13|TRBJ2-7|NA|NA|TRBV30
CAWSVGDLYEQYF
TGTGCCTGGAGTGTGGGGGATCTCTACGAGCAGTACTTC
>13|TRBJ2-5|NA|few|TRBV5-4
CASSLYNGETQYF
TGTGCCAGCAGCTTGTATAACGGGGAGACCCAGTACTTC
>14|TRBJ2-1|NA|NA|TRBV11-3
CASSLGDPRGEQFF
TGTGCCAGCAGCTTAGGGGACCCCCGAGGTGAGCAGTTCTTC
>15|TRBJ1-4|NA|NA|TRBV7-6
CASRPTSATNEKLFF
TGTGCCAGCAGGCCGACAAGTGCAACTAATGAAAAACTGTTTTTT
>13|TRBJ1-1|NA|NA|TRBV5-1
CASSGQANTEAFF
TGCGCCAGCAGCGGTCAGGCTAACACTGAAGCTTTCTTT
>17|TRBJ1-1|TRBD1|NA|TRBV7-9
CASKADYRGRGDTEAFF
TGTGCCAGCAAGGCTGATTACAGGGGGCGGGGAGACACTGAAGCTTTCTTT
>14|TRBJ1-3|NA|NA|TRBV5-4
CASSFGGPMTTIYF
TGTGCCAGCAGCTTCGGAGGTCCTATGACCACCATATATTTT
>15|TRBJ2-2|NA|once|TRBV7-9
CASSFQLGNTGELFF
TGTGCCAGCAGCTTTCAGTTGGGAAACACCGGGGAGCTGTTTTTT
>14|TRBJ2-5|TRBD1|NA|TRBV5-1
CASSVTGGAETQYF
TGCGCCAGCAGCGTGACAGGGGGCGCGGAGACCCAGTACTTC
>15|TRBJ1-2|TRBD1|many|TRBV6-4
CASSEEGQSFYGYTF
TGTGCCAGCAGTGAAGAGGGACAGTCTTTCTATGGCTACACCTTC
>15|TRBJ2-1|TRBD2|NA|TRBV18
CASSPGLAGDNEQFF
TGTGCCAGCTCACCTGGGCTAGCGGGAGACAATGAGCAGTTCTTC
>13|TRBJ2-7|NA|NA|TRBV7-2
CASSRVSGDEQYF
TGTGCCAGCAGCCGGGTTTCAGGGGACGAGCAGTACTTC
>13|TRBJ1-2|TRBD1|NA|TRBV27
CASSPQGASGYTF
TGTGCCAGCTCCCCTCAGGGGGCTAGTGGCTACACCTTC
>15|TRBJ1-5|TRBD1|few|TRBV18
CASSPGQGGYQPQHF
TGTGCCAGCTCACCGGGACAGGGGGGGTATCAGCCCCAGCATTTT
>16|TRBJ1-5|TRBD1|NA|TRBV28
CASTSLGRGPKEPQHF
TGTGCCAGCACCTCCTTGGGCAGGGGGCCTAAGGAGCCCCAGCATTTT
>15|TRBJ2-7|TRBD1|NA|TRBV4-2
CASSQDRGPSYEQYF
TGTGCCAGCAGCCAAGACAGGGGGCCATCCTACGAGCAGTACTTC
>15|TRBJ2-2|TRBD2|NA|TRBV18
CASSATSANTGELFF
TGTGCCAGCTCAGCGACTAGCGCGAACACCGGGGAGCTGTTTTTT
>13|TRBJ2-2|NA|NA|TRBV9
CASGSLYTGELFF
TGTGCCAGCGGCTCCTTGTACACCGGGGAGCTGTTTTTT
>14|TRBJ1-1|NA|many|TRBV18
CASSPGGGVTEAFF
TGTGCCAGCTCACCTGGCGGGGGCGTCACTGAAGCTTTCTTT
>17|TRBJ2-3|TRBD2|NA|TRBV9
CASSPGGGRERADTQYF
TGTGCCAGCAGCCCGGGAGGAGGGCGGGAGAGGGCAGATACGCAGTATTTT
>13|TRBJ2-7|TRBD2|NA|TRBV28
CATGRGSSYEQYF
TGTGCCACGGGGCGGGGGAGCTCCTACGAGCAGTACTTC
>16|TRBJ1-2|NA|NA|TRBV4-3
CASSQEWEENPYGYTF
TGCGCCAGCAGCCAAGAGTGGGAGGAGAACCCCTATGGCTACACCTTC